This T cell receptor beta chain is from a study of read filtering for tumor transcriptome and immune sequencing. The overall study: Patients were some 16 male and 13 to 15 female, mean age roughly 70 years, range about 40 to 85. R-ISS stage counts were about eight for I, 15 to 20 for II, about seven for III. RNA-seq yielded only roughly 75 to 1,300 TCR reads, IR-seq about 4 to 10.27 million.

At the time of active disease, bone marrow was collected from every patient. This clonotype was recorded once. One base away lies a much larger clone, so this may be a sequencing read error. Germline loops: CDR1 SGHKS, CDR2 YYEKEE (reference sequence). The CDR3 contains 16 residues. The library was built from about 370 ng RNA with molecular barcoded adaptors for alpha/delta and beta/gamma chains. TCRdb ran MiXCR on the reads and lists one entry per CDR3 protein. This sample carries about 90,000 distinct CDR3 sequences, about 12% of them seen once, and the ten largest clones take around 14%. This receptor was identified in a donor over 35 with multiple myeloma. The chain employs TRBV5-5 and TRBJ2-1, with 7 bases fitting TRBD1. The sequencing input was a population of CD138-negative cells sorted from bone marrow. The CDR3 region is CVSSPRTGFPLNEQFF. The DNA of the CDR3 is TGTGTCAGCAGCCCGCGGACAGGTTTTCCCTTGAATGAGCAGTTCTTC.